What follows describes a single T cell receptor beta chain. Its antigen is not known. The sample comes from a study of cytomegalovirus exposure and HLA in healthy donors. V was clipped by 0 bases and J by 2 bases; unmatched bases: 10. This CDR3 contains 20 residues. Germline V gives CDR1 SGDLS, CDR2 YYNGEE. It was with 60 Vbeta and 13 Jbeta primers that the PCR ran. Data came from immunoSEQ multiplex PCR; TCRdb stores just in-frame clones and leaves some out. This sample has roughly 240,000 clones, with roughly 73% found just once. The study, taken as a whole, reports: When a later analysis was performed, an Asian-associated ancestry cluster reportedly had fewer N-insertions than the roughly 640-donor mean. Among TCR sequences, most were rare, though some public TCRs appeared in many donors.

The sequenced sample was PBMCs. The sequence was collected from a boy between 5 and 17 years old in good health and CMV-seronegative. The rearrangement joins TRBV9 to TRBJ2-1; TRBD2 matches at 14 bases. CDR3 bases: TGTGCCAGCAGCGTAGACGACAAAGGACTAGCGGGAGGTGCCTACAATGAGCAGTTCTTC. Translated: CASSVDDKGLAGGAYNEQFF.